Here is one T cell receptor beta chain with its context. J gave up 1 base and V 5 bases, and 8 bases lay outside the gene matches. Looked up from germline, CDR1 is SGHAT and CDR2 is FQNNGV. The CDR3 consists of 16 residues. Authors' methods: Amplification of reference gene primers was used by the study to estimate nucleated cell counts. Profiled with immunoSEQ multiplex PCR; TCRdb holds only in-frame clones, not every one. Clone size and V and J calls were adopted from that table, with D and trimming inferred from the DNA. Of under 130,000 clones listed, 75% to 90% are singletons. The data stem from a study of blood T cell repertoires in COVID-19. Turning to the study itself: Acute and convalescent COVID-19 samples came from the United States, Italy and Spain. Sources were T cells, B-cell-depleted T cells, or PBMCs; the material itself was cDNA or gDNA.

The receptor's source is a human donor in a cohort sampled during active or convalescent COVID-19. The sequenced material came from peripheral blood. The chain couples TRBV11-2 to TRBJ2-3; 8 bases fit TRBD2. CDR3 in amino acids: CASSMPPGLGTDTQYF. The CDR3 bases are TGTGCCAGCAGCATGCCCCCGGGACTAGGCACAGATACGCAGTATTTT.